The 29 T cell receptor beta chains in this list originate from one sample, sequenced in a study of shared clonotypes between healthy human individuals. Sequencing used immunoSEQ multiplex PCR; TCRdb keeps in-frame clones, though not all of them. The sample has around 2.1 million clones, under 95% seen once. CD45RO-negative, CCR7-positively selected cells formed the naive CD8 fraction, excluding terminally differentiated effector memory CD45RA+ cells. Sample: naive CD8+ T cells from PBMCs. These receptors were taken from a young man in good health. Some clones in this sample may be carry-over from other donors' samples.

This clone has a handful of counts. Other DNA sequences in the same sample also yield this CDR3. This sequence joins TRBV7-9 and TRBJ2-5; D is uncertain. The CDR3 runs 11 residues. V was shortened by 5 bases and J by 5 bases, with 6 bases between the two germline ends. CDR1 and CDR2 (germline): SEHNR, FQNEAQ (reference sequence). The chain's CDR3 is CASSLLETQYF. CDR3 coding DNA: TGTGCCAGCAGCCTCCTGGAGACCCAGTACTTC.

V usage is TRBV30 and J usage is TRBJ2-7; D possibly uses TRBD1 or TRBD2 (5 bases each). The CDR3 runs to 19 residues. V dropped 1 base and J dropped 4 bases, with 29 bases sitting between them. Per germline, CDR1 GTSNPN and CDR2 SVGIG (reference sequence). The DNA for the CDR3 is TGTGCCTGGAGTGGGGTTAAGCAGGGAAATATGTATCGCGGGTACGAGCAGTACTTC. Protein product: CAWSGVKQGNMYRGYEQYF.

The gene calls are TRBV5-4 and TRBJ2-7; possibly TRBD2 for D (5 bases). V was pared by 5 bases and J by 3 bases, with 9 bases between. The CDR3 contains 12 residues. Germline V gives CDR1 SGHNT, CDR2 YYREEE (reference sequence). This chain's CDR3 is CASSDGNYEQYF. CDR3 in DNA: TGTGCCAGCAGTGACGGGAACTACGAGCAGTACTTC. The entire variable domain, with the rest obtained from reference TRBV5-4 and TRBJ2-7, is as follows: ETGVTQSPTHLIKTRGQQVTLRCSSQSGHNTVSWYQQALGQGPQFIFQYYREEENGRGNFPPRFSGLQFPNYSSELNVNALELDDSALYLCASSDGNYEQYFGPGTRLTVT.

This clone showed up just once. The V and J genes are TRBV27 and TRBJ2-5; 8 bases are a match to TRBD2. The CDR3 is made up of 14 amino acids. Trimming removed 5 bases from V and 5 bases from J; junction bases left unmatched: 7. The germline CDR1 and CDR2 sequences are MNHEY and SMNVEV (reference sequence). The DNA of the CDR3 is TGTGCCAGCAGTCCACTCTCGGGAGGGGAGACCCAGTACTTC. It yields the protein CASSPLSGGETQYF.

This chain links TRBV7-9 with TRBJ2-3; D is perhaps TRBD2 (5 bases). V was shortened by 5 bases and J by 6 bases, with 9 bases between the two germline ends. The CDR3 spans 12 residues. The germline V gene has CDR1 SEHNR and CDR2 FQNEAQ (reference sequence). The CDR3: CASSTLGDTQYF. DNA for the CDR3: TGTGCCAGCAGCACACTAGGGGATACGCAGTATTTT.

In its sample, this clone was seen once. CDR3 loop: CASSSLLTGKLFF. The CDR3 DNA reads TGTGCCAGCAGCTCCCTCCTGACGGGGAAACTGTTTTTT. V gene TRBV7-9 combines with J gene TRBJ1-4; D gene ambiguous. Per germline, CDR1 SEHNR and CDR2 FQNEAQ (reference sequence). The CDR3 loop spans 13 amino acids. Trimming took 4 bases from V and 11 from J, leaving 14 bases between them.

The gene calls are TRBV7-3 and TRBJ2-3; no firm D call. The V end was cut by 2 bases, the J end by 6 bases, with 9 bases between. The CDR3 spans 13 residues. The V gene's germline CDR1 is SGHTA and CDR2 FQGTGA. The CDR3 DNA reads as TGTGCCAGCAGCTTAGGGTTTAGGGATACGCAGTATTTT. Amino acid sequence: CASSLGFRDTQYF.

This sequence joins TRBV27 and TRBJ2-3; no clear D. The germline V gene encodes CDR1 MNHEY and CDR2 SMNVEV (reference sequence). Trimming stripped 2 bases from V and 0 bases from J, with 12 bases between. The length of the CDR3 is 16 residues. The CDR3, as DNA: TGTGCCAGCAGTTTAGTCGGGTGGGCTAGCACAGATACGCAGTATTTT. Its protein product is CASSLVGWASTDTQYF.

The chain joins TRBV10-1 to TRBJ1-2; D remains unclear. Germline loops: CDR1 WNHNN, CDR2 SYGVQD (reference sequence). The CDR3 is made up of 15 amino acids. The V gene lost 5 bases and the J gene lost 4 bases, with 17 bases spanning the gap. DNA of the CDR3: TGCGCCAGCAGTACCACAGCCCAACTTTCCTATGGCTACACCTTC. Amino acids: CASSTTAQLSYGYTF.

The chain recombines TRBV7-9 with TRBJ2-7; 9 nucleotides align to TRBD1. CDR3 length equals 15 residues. Germline V gene data show CDR1 as SEHNR and CDR2 as FQNEAQ (reference sequence). Trimming took 5 bases from V and 3 from J; bases not matched to a gene: 8. CDR3 in amino acids: CASSRVGQGVYEQYF. The CDR3 nucleotides are TGTGCCAGCAGCCGTGTGGGACAGGGTGTCTACGAGCAGTACTTC.

The CDR3 DNA sequence: TGTGCCAGCAGCTTATGGGGAAGCGGGACATCCTACAATGAGCAGTTCTTC. Translation gives CASSLWGSGTSYNEQFF. The rearrangement uses TRBV7-9 and TRBJ2-1; possibly TRBD2 for D (7 bases). Germline lookup yields CDR1 SEHNR and CDR2 FQNEAQ (reference sequence). The V end lost 2 bases, the J end lost 1 base, and 15 bases lay between the germline ends. The CDR3 is 17 amino acids.

V gene TRBV2 combines with J gene TRBJ2-3; D might be TRBD1 (5 bases). Deletions cut 7 bases from V and 4 bases from J, with 15 bases between. From germline, CDR1 is SNHLY and CDR2 FYNNEI. The CDR3 runs to 14 residues. The CDR3 protein is CASTARAGSDTQYF. The DNA for the CDR3 is TGTGCCAGCACGGCCAGGGCAGGTTCAGATACGCAGTATTTT.

J is TRBJ2-1 and V is TRBV27; 11 positions match TRBD1. The germline gives CDR1 MNHEY, CDR2 SMNVEV (reference sequence). The CDR3 sequence is 13 residues long. V lost 9 bases, J lost 8 bases, and 6 bases stayed unmatched. CDR3 in amino acids: CASWDRGDDEQFF. The CDR3 DNA is TGTGCCAGTTGGGACAGGGGGGACGATGAGCAGTTCTTC.

The J gene is TRBJ1-1, the V gene TRBV6-5; maybe TRBD1 (6 bases). There are 14 residues in the CDR3. Trimming left V 4 bases short and J 4 bases short, with 13 bases between. Germline-derived CDR1 and CDR2 are MNHEY and SVGAGI. DNA for the CDR3: TGTGCCAGCAGTTGGCGGGGAGGGGGCACTGAAGCTTTCTTT. It encodes CASSWRGGGTEAFF.

V gene TRBV15 combines with J gene TRBJ2-1; unclear D gene. This CDR3 contains 11 residues. The V end was cut by 0 bases, the J end by 10 bases, with 4 bases between. In germline, CDR1 is LNHNV, CDR2 YYDKDF (reference sequence). The CDR3 nucleotides are TGTGCCACCAGCAGAGAGAAGGAGCAGTTCTTC. It translates to CATSREKEQFF.

This clone was picked up one time. The chain joins TRBV13 to TRBJ2-1, with 9 bases aligning to TRBD2. CDR1 PRHDT and CDR2 FYEKMQ come from the germline V gene (reference sequence). The CDR3 has 13 residues. V dropped 10 bases and J dropped 7; count of bases not matched to a gene: 8. CDR3 sequence (DNA): TGTGCCACCTCGGGACTAGCTTTTAATGAGCAGTTCTTC. Translating it yields CATSGLAFNEQFF. The full variable domain, in which reference TRBV13 and TRBJ2-1 provide the parts outside the CDR3, is AAGVIQSPRHLIKEKRETATLKCYPIPRHDTVYWYQQGPGQDPQFLISFYEKMQSDKGSIPDRFSAQQFSDYHSELNMSSLELGDSALYFCATSGLAFNEQFFGPGTRLTVL.

On this clone: The sample carries other DNA sequences with the same CDR3. The chain couples TRBV7-3 to TRBJ1-3; unclear D gene. Trimming took off 0 bases at V and 1 base at J, with 4 bases between the two ends. Germline CDR1 SGHTA, CDR2 FQGTGA. The length of the CDR3 is 14 residues. CDR3 residues: CASSLTGSGNTIYF. In nucleotides, the CDR3 is TGTGCCAGCAGCTTAACGGGTTCTGGAAACACCATATATTTT.

V and J are TRBV4-1 and TRBJ2-2; 8 bases are shared with TRBD1. Germline V gene sequence: CDR1 MGHRA, CDR2 YSYEKL. Trimming cost V 1 base and J 4 bases; bases outside gene matches: 5. The CDR3 runs to 16 residues. CDR3 sequence: CASSQVPGGVTGELFF. The CDR3 nucleotides read TGCGCCAGCAGCCAAGTGCCAGGGGGCGTCACCGGGGAGCTGTTTTTT.

This rearrangement joins TRBV5-1 to TRBJ2-2; D might be TRBD1 (7 bases). V was trimmed by 2 bases and J by 0 bases, leaving 23 bases between them. This CDR3 region has 20 residues. CDR1 and CDR2 (germline): SGHRS, YFSETQ. Here the CDR3 DNA reads TGCGCCAGCAGCTTTCCGGCAGGGGGGTATCTAGCAGCGAACACCGGGGAGCTGTTTTTT. Translating gives CASSFPAGGYLAANTGELFF.

V and J are TRBV7-9 and TRBJ1-2; D unclear. From germline, CDR1 is SEHNR and CDR2 FQNEAQ (reference sequence). There are 13 residues in the CDR3. V was clipped by 5 bases and J by 4 bases, with 11 bases between them. The CDR3 is CASSSGGIYGYTF. DNA of the CDR3: TGTGCCAGCAGCAGCGGCGGGATCTATGGCTACACCTTC.

The chain carries TRBV28 and TRBJ2-5, with D possibly called TRBD1 or TRBD2 (6 bases each). CDR3 length: 11 amino acids. From germline, CDR1 is MDHEN and CDR2 SYDVKM. Trimming cost V 5 bases and J 13 bases, with 14 bases left between them. The CDR3 loop is CASSPSRGRYF. DNA for the CDR3: TGTGCCAGCAGTCCCTCTCGGGGGCGGTACTTC.

The J gene is TRBJ2-3, the V gene TRBV29-1, with 11 bases that match TRBD2. Germline loops: CDR1 SQVTM, CDR2 ANQGSEA. V trimming: 5 bases; J trimming: 3 bases; junction bases outside the gene matches: 10. This CDR3 comprises 16 residues. The CDR3 DNA reads TGCAGCGTTCGTCCCCGTAGCGGGAGGGCAACAGATACGCAGTATTTT. Amino acid sequence: CSVRPRSGRATDTQYF.

The chain is built from TRBV2 and TRBJ1-2, with D unresolved. Germline-derived CDR1 and CDR2 are SNHLY and FYNNEI. The CDR3 contains 15 residues. V was shortened by 3 bases and J by 0 bases, with 11 bases between the two germline ends. DNA of the CDR3: TGTGCCAGCAGTGAGCAATTGGAGGCTAACTATGGCTACACCTTC. This translates into CASSEQLEANYGYTF.

As regards this clone: The sample carries other DNA sequences with the same CDR3. The chain uses TRBV7-8 and TRBJ2-7, with TRBD2 identical over 12 bases. CDR3 size: 15 residues. CDR1 SGHVS and CDR2 FQNEAQ come from the germline V gene. Trimming at V came to 1 base and at J to 3 bases, leaving 1 base not matched to a gene. CDR3 protein: CASSLGTSGNYEQYF. CDR3 sequence (DNA): TGTGCCAGCAGCTTAGGGACTAGCGGGAACTACGAGCAGTACTTC.

This clone showed up just a few times. The gene calls are TRBV25-1 and TRBJ1-3; D call uncertain. The CDR3 is made up of 15 amino acids. The ends were cut back, 6 bases at V and 0 bases at J, with 12 bases in the middle. Germline lookup yields CDR1 MGHDK and CDR2 SYGVNS. CDR3 sequence (DNA): TGTGCCAGCAGAAGCAGGAACCACTCTGGAAACACCATATATTTT. Protein: CASRSRNHSGNTIYF.

The chain is built from TRBV10-3 and TRBJ2-3, with 7 nucleotides matching TRBD1. V dropped 3 bases and J dropped 6; count of bases not matched to a gene: 9. This CDR3 region has 15 residues. CDR1 and CDR2 (germline): ENHRY, SYGVKD. CDR3 DNA sequence: TGTGCCATCAGTGACCTATCGACACAGGGGGATACGCAGTATTTT. It specifies CAISDLSTQGDTQYF.

The genes are TRBV21-1 and TRBJ2-7. TRBV21-1 is an annotated pseudogene. This CDR3 region has 15 residues. DNA of the CDR3: TGTGCCAGCAGCAAAGGCAGAGGGGAGACCTACGAGCAGTACTTC. It translates to CASSKGRGETYEQYF.

The CDR3 coding sequence is TGTGCCAGCACCCTTAAAGGGATGAACACCGGGGAGCTGTTTTTT. It encodes CASTLKGMNTGELFF. The chain has TRBV7-9 and TRBJ2-2; D is undetermined. V lost 7 bases to trimming and J lost 1 base, with 13 bases between them. Looked up from germline, CDR1 is SEHNR and CDR2 is FQNEAQ (reference sequence). The CDR3 contains 15 residues.

The V call is TRBV27, the J call TRBJ2-7; 9 bases agree with TRBD1. V gave up 7 bases and J gave up 5 bases; unmatched junction bases: 15. In germline, CDR1 is MNHEY, CDR2 SMNVEV (reference sequence). The CDR3 covers 16 residues. The CDR3 loop reads CASTSYRGLLAHEQYF. CDR3 DNA: TGTGCCAGCACGTCTTACAGGGGGCTATTAGCCCACGAGCAGTACTTC.